This entry describes one TCR beta chain. The antigen remains unidentified. Sequence at one end of the junction differs from germline and may be a read error. The entry originates in a study of metastatic and nonmetastatic thyroid tumors. Study information: Repertoire comparison spanned blood and tumor or nodule tissue of malignant and benign thyroid patients. The study's findings and limits: As reported, TCR beta diversity in blood and tumor was significantly higher in malignant thyroid tumors than in benign nodules.

Looked up from germline, CDR1 is LNHNV and CDR2 is YYDKDF (reference sequence). CDR3 length: 13 amino acids. Every patient underwent thyroid surgery untreated. Methods used by the authors: The distant-metastasis classifier for papillary thyroid cancer was built from CDR3 differences across clinicopathological groups. TCRdb re-processed the PCR reads through MiXCR. The V and J calls and clone size are TCRdb's, not the authors'. The profile covers about 38,000 clones, with around 47% appearing a single time and less than 25% taken by the ten largest. This receptor was obtained from a male donor with papillary thyroid cancer or a benign thyroid nodule (not recorded which). Some clones in this sample may be carry-over from other donors' samples. V is TRBV15 and J is TRBJ2-5; tentatively, D is TRBD1 (6 bases). Sequenced: tumor tissue. CDR3 in amino acids: CATSMGAQETQYF. DNA for the CDR3: TGTGCCACAAGCATGGGGGCACAAGAGACCCAGTACTTC. The full variable domain, in which reference TRBV15 and TRBJ2-5 provide the parts outside the CDR3, is DAMVIQNPRYQVTQFGKPVTLSCSQTLNHNVMYWYQQKSSQAPKLLFHYYDKDFNNEADTPDNFQSRRPNTSFCFLDIRSPGLGDTAMYLCATSMGAQETQYFGPGTRLLVL.